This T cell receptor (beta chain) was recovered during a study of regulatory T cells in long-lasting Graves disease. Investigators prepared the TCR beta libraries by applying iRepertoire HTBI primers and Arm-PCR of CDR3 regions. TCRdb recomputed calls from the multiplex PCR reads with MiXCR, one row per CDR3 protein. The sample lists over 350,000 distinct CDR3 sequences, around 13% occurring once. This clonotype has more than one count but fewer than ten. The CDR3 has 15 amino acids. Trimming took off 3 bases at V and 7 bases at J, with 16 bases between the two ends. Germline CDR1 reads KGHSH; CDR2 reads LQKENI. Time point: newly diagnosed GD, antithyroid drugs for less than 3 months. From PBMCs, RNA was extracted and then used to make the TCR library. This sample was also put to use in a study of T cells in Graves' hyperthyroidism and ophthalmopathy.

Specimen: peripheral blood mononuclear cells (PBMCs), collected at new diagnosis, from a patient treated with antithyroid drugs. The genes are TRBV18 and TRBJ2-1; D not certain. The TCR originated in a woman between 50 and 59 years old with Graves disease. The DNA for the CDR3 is TGTGCCAGCTCACCTTTATCCGGGCCCGATAATGAGCAGTTCTTC. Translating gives CASSPLSGPDNEQFF.